This entry features one TCR beta chain sequence. The trim removed 5 bases at V and 6 bases at J, leaving 8 bases unmatched. The CDR3 has 14 amino acids. Germline V gene lookup returns CDR1 MDHEN and CDR2 SYDVKM. The repertoire was sequenced with immunoSEQ multiplex PCR; TCRdb's copy has only in-frame clones and lacks some. The sample contains 75,000 to 95,000 clones, more than 85% of which appear only once. The record originates from a study of PD-L1 blockade in urothelial cancer. The rearrangement links TRBV28 to TRBJ2-7; TRBD2 aligns across 9 bases. The material sequenced was PBMCs, taken around atezolizumab (anti-PD-L1) treatment. This receptor was taken from a man between 60 and 75 years old with urothelial cancer. The CDR3 nucleotides are TGTGCCAGCAGTCCCTCGCGGGAGGGAGCCGAGCAGTACTTC. Translation: CASSPSREGAEQYF.